The rows below give T cell receptor beta chains drawn from one sample of a study of glioma-infiltrating T cells after dendritic cell vaccination. Sequencing was performed with immunoSEQ multiplex PCR; in TCRdb, only in-frame clones are kept and a portion is missing. The sample shows fewer than 25,000 clones, 75% to 85% of them seen only once. The material sequenced was blood, taken before dendritic cell vaccination. These receptor sequences come from a human donor with glioblastoma. The CDR3 runs from the conserved cysteine through the conserved F or W. The order of the fields is V gene, J gene, D gene, clone size, CDR3 DNA, CDR3 protein. A D gene is named only where the DNA matches it firmly. Some rows mark clone size as missing; the rest say once, few, many or name a class of expanded clone.

V gene: TRBV6-6
J gene: TRBJ1-3
D gene: TRBD1
clone size: once
CDR3 DNA: TGTGCCAGCACCTCGACAGGGGAAAACACCATATATTTT
CDR3 protein: CASTSTGENTIYF

V gene: TRBV6-5
J gene: TRBJ1-2
D gene: TRBD1
clone size: NA
CDR3 DNA: TGTGCCAGCAGTTCCCTGACAGGGCGGGCCTATGGCTACACCTTC
CDR3 protein: CASSSLTGRAYGYTF

V gene: TRBV5-1
J gene: TRBJ2-3
D gene: TRBD2
clone size: once
CDR3 DNA: TGCGCCAGCAGCGGGGGGAGGGGAACAGATACGCAGTATTTT
CDR3 protein: CASSGGRGTDTQYF

V gene: TRBV13
J gene: TRBJ2-6
D gene: TRBD1
clone size: NA
CDR3 DNA: TGTGCCAGCAGCTTATACAAGCGGAGCCAGGGACAGTCTGGGGCCAACGTCCTGACTTTC
CDR3 protein: CASSLYKRSQGQSGANVLTF

V gene: TRBV30
J gene: TRBJ2-7
D gene: NA
clone size: NA
CDR3 DNA: TGTGCCTGGACGACTAGTTTCGAGCAGTACTTC
CDR3 protein: CAWTTSFEQYF

V gene: TRBV30
J gene: TRBJ2-3
D gene: TRBD2
clone size: NA
CDR3 DNA: TGTGCCTGGAGTATTAGCGGGGGCACAGATACGCAGTATTTT
CDR3 protein: CAWSISGGTDTQYF

V gene: TRBV5-4
J gene: TRBJ2-5
D gene: TRBD2
clone size: NA
CDR3 DNA: TGTGCCAGCAGCCCGGGGACTAGCGGGACCCAACAAGAGACCCAGTACTTC
CDR3 protein: CASSPGTSGTQQETQYF

V gene: TRBV7-2
J gene: TRBJ2-3
D gene: NA
clone size: NA
CDR3 DNA: TGTGCCAGCAGCTCTCAGTGGGGACTGAGCGCAGATACGCAGTATTTT
CDR3 protein: CASSSQWGLSADTQYF

V gene: TRBV21-1
J gene: TRBJ2-5
D gene: NA
clone size: NA
CDR3 DNA: TGTGCCAGCAGCCGGGGGAGACAGGGCTGGGAGACCCAGTACTTC
CDR3 protein: CASSRGRQGWETQYF

V gene: TRBV6-1
J gene: TRBJ2-1
D gene: TRBD2
clone size: NA
CDR3 DNA: TGTGCCAGCAGTGAAACCGAGCGGGAGGGCGGAAATGAGCAGTTCTTC
CDR3 protein: CASSETEREGGNEQFF

V gene: TRBV4-3
J gene: TRBJ2-3
D gene: NA
clone size: few
CDR3 DNA: TGCGCCAGCAGCCAAGGTGTAAACAGGGCCACAGATACGCAGTATTTT
CDR3 protein: CASSQGVNRATDTQYF

V gene: TRBV7-9
J gene: TRBJ1-3
D gene: NA
clone size: NA
CDR3 DNA: TGTGCCAGCAGCTTAGACGGGGGCTCTGGAAACACCATATATTTT
CDR3 protein: CASSLDGGSGNTIYF

V gene: TRBV9
J gene: TRBJ2-7
D gene: NA
clone size: NA
CDR3 DNA: TGTGCCAGCAGCGTAGCTACTGGGGCGGGGTACGAGCAGTACTTC
CDR3 protein: CASSVATGAGYEQYF

V gene: TRBV27
J gene: TRBJ1-3
D gene: TRBD1
clone size: few
CDR3 DNA: TGTGCCAGCATACCGGTACAGGGGGTTGAGGACACCATATATTTT
CDR3 protein: CASIPVQGVEDTIYF

V gene: TRBV4-3
J gene: TRBJ2-7
D gene: TRBD2
clone size: once
CDR3 DNA: TGCGCCAGCAGCCAAGGACTAGCGGCCTCCTACGAGCAGTACTTC
CDR3 protein: CASSQGLAASYEQYF

V gene: TRBV5-4
J gene: TRBJ2-3
D gene: TRBD2
clone size: NA
CDR3 DNA: TGTGCCAGCAGATTAGGACTAGCGGAGTCAGATACGCAGTATTTT
CDR3 protein: CASRLGLAESDTQYF

V gene: TRBV6-1
J gene: TRBJ2-2
D gene: NA
clone size: few
CDR3 DNA: TGTGCCAGCAGTGATTATGAGGCCGGGGAGCTGTTTTTT
CDR3 protein: CASSDYEAGELFF

V gene: TRBV25-1
J gene: TRBJ2-1
D gene: TRBD2
clone size: NA
CDR3 DNA: TGTGCCAGCAGTGTAGGTAGCGGGAACCCGAATGAGCAGTTCTTC
CDR3 protein: CASSVGSGNPNEQFF

V gene: TRBV27
J gene: TRBJ2-3
D gene: NA
clone size: NA
CDR3 DNA: TGTGCCAGCAGTTTACCCCTCGATACGCAGTATTTT
CDR3 protein: CASSLPLDTQYF

V gene: TRBV5-6
J gene: TRBJ1-4
D gene: NA
clone size: NA
CDR3 DNA: TGTGCCAGCAGCTTCGGGAGGGGATCCCACGTAACTAATGAAAAACTGTTTTTT
CDR3 protein: CASSFGRGSHVTNEKLFF

V gene: TRBV19
J gene: TRBJ1-5
D gene: NA
clone size: NA
CDR3 DNA: TGTGCCAGTAACCAACAGGGTAGCACCAATCAGCCCCAGCATTTT
CDR3 protein: CASNQQGSTNQPQHF

V gene: TRBV28
J gene: TRBJ1-2
D gene: TRBD1
clone size: NA
CDR3 DNA: TGTGCCAGCAGTTTAGGACAGGGCAACTCTAACTATGGCTACACCTTC
CDR3 protein: CASSLGQGNSNYGYTF

V gene: TRBV5-1
J gene: TRBJ1-5
D gene: NA
clone size: NA
CDR3 DNA: TGCGCCAGCAGCTCACCTGACAGATGGGTCGGCAATCAGCCCCAGCATTTT
CDR3 protein: CASSSPDRWVGNQPQHF